The 8 T cell receptor beta chains below all came from one sample that was sequenced in a study of lymphopenia after photon versus proton radiotherapy. Clones were sequenced by immunoSEQ multiplex PCR, and TCRdb holds only the in-frame ones, with some missing. The sample consists of tens of thousands of clones, over 85% of them appearing once. The sequenced sample was peripheral blood, obtained from a patient treated with photon-based radiotherapy. Receptors were obtained from a woman between 45 and 65 years old with cholangiocarcinoma.

This chain connects TRBV4-3 to TRBJ1-6; 7 bases align to TRBD1. The V and J ends lost 4 bases and 6 bases, in that order; junction bases with no gene match: 9. CDR3 length: 16 amino acids. Germline CDR1 LGHNA, CDR2 YSLEER. This chain's CDR3 is CASSPRGRGANSPLHF. The CDR3 DNA reads TGCGCCAGCAGCCCCCGAGGCAGGGGGGCTAATTCACCCCTCCACTTT.

The chain joins TRBV5-4 to TRBJ1-1, with D maybe TRBD1 (5 bases). Germline CDR1 is SGHNT and CDR2 is YYREEE (reference sequence). Trimming shortened V by 3 bases and J by 1 base, and 7 bases separated the two germline ends. The CDR3 consists of 13 residues. CDR3 DNA: TGTGCCAGCAGCTGGGACTGGAACACTGAAGCTTTCTTT. Its protein product is CASSWDWNTEAFF.

The chain combines TRBV29-1 with TRBJ1-1; no firm D call. The V gene's germline CDR1 is SQVTM and CDR2 ANQGSEA. Trimming took 4 bases from V and 8 from J, leaving 8 bases between them. CDR3 length equals 10 residues. Written as DNA, the CDR3 is TGCAGCGTTGTATCGAGCGAAGCTTTCTTT. Its translation: CSVVSSEAFF.

The gene calls are TRBV7-2 and TRBJ1-2, with 12 bases lining up with TRBD1. Looked up from germline, CDR1 is SGHTA and CDR2 is FQGNSA. Trimming took 5 bases from V and 7 from J; bases not matched to a gene: 2. The CDR3 spans 13 residues. The CDR3, as DNA: TGTGCCAGCAGCCGGGACAGGGGGCTTGGCTACACCTTC. This sequence encodes CASSRDRGLGYTF.

The gene calls are TRBV28 and TRBJ1-3, with a possible D match to TRBD1 (5 bases). The germline V and J ends were trimmed by 7 bases and 9 bases, with 13 bases remaining between them. Germline V lookup: CDR1 MDHEN, CDR2 SYDVKM. The length of the CDR3 is 12 residues. CDR3 DNA: TGTGCCAGCAACGGGCAGGGTGGCACCATATATTTT. As protein: CASNGQGGTIYF.

This chain connects TRBV9 to TRBJ1-2, with D maybe TRBD1 (5 bases). V gave up 3 bases and J gave up 6 bases, with 18 bases separating them. CDR3 length: 15 amino acids. Germline CDR1 and CDR2: SGDLS and YYNGEE. In DNA form, the CDR3 reads TGTGCCAGCAGCGACACCCTCCCAGGGTCTGATGGCTACACCTTC. Amino acids: CASSDTLPGSDGYTF.

The V call is TRBV5-1, the J call TRBJ2-6; a possible D gene is TRBD1 (6 bases). The ends were cut back, 2 bases at V and 0 bases at J, with 15 bases in the middle. The germline V gene encodes CDR1 SGHRS and CDR2 YFSETQ. This CDR3 comprises 18 residues. CDR3 DNA: TGCGCCAGCAGCTTACAGGGTTTCCCCCCCTCTGGGGCCAACGTCCTGACTTTC. It codes for CASSLQGFPPSGANVLTF.

This chain links TRBV5-1 with TRBJ2-5; 8 positions match TRBD1. The length of the CDR3 is 15 residues. Germline V gene sequence: CDR1 SGHRS, CDR2 YFSETQ. V trimming: 4 bases; J trimming: 8 bases; junction bases outside the gene matches: 13. As DNA, the CDR3 is TGCGCCAGCAGCCCGCGGGACAGGCCCCAGGGAACCCAGTACTTC. Translating gives CASSPRDRPQGTQYF.